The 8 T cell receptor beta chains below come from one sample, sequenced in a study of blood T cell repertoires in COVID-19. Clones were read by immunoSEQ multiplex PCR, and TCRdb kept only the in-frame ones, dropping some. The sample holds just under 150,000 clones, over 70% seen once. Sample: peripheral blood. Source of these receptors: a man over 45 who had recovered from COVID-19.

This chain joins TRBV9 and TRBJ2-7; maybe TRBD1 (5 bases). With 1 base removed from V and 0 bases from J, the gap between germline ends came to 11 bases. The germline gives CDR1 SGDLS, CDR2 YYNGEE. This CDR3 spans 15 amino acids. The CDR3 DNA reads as TGTGCCAGCAGCGTATTAGGGGAATTCTCCTACGAGCAGTACTTC. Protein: CASSVLGEFSYEQYF.

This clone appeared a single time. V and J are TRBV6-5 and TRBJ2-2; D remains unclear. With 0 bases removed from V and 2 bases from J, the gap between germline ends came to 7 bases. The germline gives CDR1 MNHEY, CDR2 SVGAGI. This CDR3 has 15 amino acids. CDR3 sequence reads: CASSYSGLNTGELFF. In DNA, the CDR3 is TGTGCCAGCAGTTACTCCGGTTTAAACACCGGGGAGCTGTTTTTT.

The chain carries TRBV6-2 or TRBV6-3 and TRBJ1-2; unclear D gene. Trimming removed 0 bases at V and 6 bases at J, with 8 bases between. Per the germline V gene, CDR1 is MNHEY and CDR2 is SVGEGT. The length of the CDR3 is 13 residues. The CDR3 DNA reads TGTGCCAGCAGTTACTCGTCGACAAATGGCTACACCTTC. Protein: CASSYSSTNGYTF.

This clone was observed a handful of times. In nucleotides, the CDR3 is TGTGCCAGCAGAGGGACAGTTGACGCTGGAAACACCATATATTTT. It codes for CASRGTVDAGNTIYF. The rearrangement joins TRBV6-5 to TRBJ1-3; 7 nucleotides agree with TRBD1. J was trimmed by 2 bases and V by 6 bases; bases with no gene match: 7. Looked up from germline, CDR1 is MNHEY and CDR2 is SVGAGI. The CDR3 contains 15 residues.

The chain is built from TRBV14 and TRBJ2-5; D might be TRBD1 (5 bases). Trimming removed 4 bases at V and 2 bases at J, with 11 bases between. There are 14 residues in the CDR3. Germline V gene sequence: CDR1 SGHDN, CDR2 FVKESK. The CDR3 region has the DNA TGTGCCAGCAGCCCAACGACAGTGCAAGAGACCCAGTACTTC. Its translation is CASSPTTVQETQYF.

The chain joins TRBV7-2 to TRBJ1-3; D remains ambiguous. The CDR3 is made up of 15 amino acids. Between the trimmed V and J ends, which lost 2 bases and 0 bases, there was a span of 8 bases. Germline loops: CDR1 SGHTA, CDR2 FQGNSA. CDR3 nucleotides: TGTGCCAGCAGCTTAACTTCGGGCTCTGGAAACACCATATATTTT. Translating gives CASSLTSGSGNTIYF.

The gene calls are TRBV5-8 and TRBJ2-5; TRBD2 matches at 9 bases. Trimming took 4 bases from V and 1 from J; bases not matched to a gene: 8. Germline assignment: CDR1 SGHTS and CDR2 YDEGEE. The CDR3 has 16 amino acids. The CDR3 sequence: CASSRGSGGFQETQYF. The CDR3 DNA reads TGTGCCAGCAGCCGGGGTAGCGGGGGATTCCAAGAGACCCAGTACTTC.

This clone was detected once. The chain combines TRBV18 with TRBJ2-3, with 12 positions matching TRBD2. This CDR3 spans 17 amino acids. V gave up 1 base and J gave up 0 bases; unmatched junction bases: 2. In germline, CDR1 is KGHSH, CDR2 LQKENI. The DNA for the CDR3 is TGTGCCAGCTCACCACTGGGGACTAGCGGGAGCACAGATACGCAGTATTTT. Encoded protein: CASSPLGTSGSTDTQYF.